The 8 T cell receptor beta chains below were found in one sample sequenced in a study of pediatric ulcerative colitis. TCRdb's copy holds only in-frame clones and misses some; the assay was immunoSEQ multiplex PCR. The sample has tens of thousands of clones; over 70% are singletons. Sequenced sample: blood. These receptors were taken from a boy younger than 18 with moderate ulcerative colitis.

With respect to this clone: Different DNA sequences within this sample yield the same CDR3. V usage is TRBV18 and J usage is TRBJ2-5, with unresolved D. Germline values: CDR1 KGHSH, CDR2 LQKENI. CDR3 length equals 11 residues. V was trimmed by 1 base and J by 5 bases, leaving 2 bases between them. For the CDR3, the DNA is TGTGCCAGCTCACCACTTGAGACCCAGTACTTC. It is translated as CASSPLETQYF.

The chain uses TRBV7-2 and TRBJ2-1; D is perhaps TRBD2 (5 bases). CDR1 is SGHTA and CDR2 is FQGNSA in the germline V gene. The CDR3 runs to 14 residues. Trimming removed 5 bases from V and 4 bases from J, with 12 bases in between. The CDR3: CASSPDWTYNEQFF. As DNA, the CDR3 is TGTGCCAGCAGCCCGGACTGGACTTACAATGAGCAGTTCTTC.

The sample holds a few counts of this clone. V is TRBV5-1 and J is TRBJ1-1; no clear D. This CDR3 contains 13 residues. Germline CDR1 SGHRS, CDR2 YFSETQ. The germline V and J ends were trimmed by 3 bases and 7 bases, with 13 bases remaining between them. The CDR3, as DNA: TGCGCCAGCAGCTACCTGTCGGAGGGTGAAGCTTTCTTT. It translates to CASSYLSEGEAFF. Looking up the rest from reference TRBV5-1 and TRBJ1-1 gives the full variable domain: KAGVTQTPRYLIKTRGQQVTLSCSPISGHRSVSWYQQTPGQGLQFLFEYFSETQRNKGNFPGRFSGRQFSNSRSEMNVSTLELGDSALYLCASSYLSEGEAFFGQGTRLTVV.

With regard to this clone: This CDR3 is also generated by other DNA sequences in the sample. This chain joins TRBV5-1 and TRBJ2-7; 9 bases fit TRBD1. This CDR3 comprises 14 residues. Germline values: CDR1 SGHRS, CDR2 YFSETQ. V was pared by 0 bases and J by 2 bases, with 0 bases of the junction left unmatched. As DNA, the CDR3 is TGCGCCAGCAGCTTGGGACAGGGGGCCTACGAGCAGTACTTC. The encoded protein is CASSLGQGAYEQYF. Combining the CDR3 with reference TRBV5-1 and TRBJ2-7 gives the whole variable domain KAGVTQTPRYLIKTRGQQVTLSCSPISGHRSVSWYQQTPGQGLQFLFEYFSETQRNKGNFPGRFSGRQFSNSRSEMNVSTLELGDSALYLCASSLGQGAYEQYFGPGTRLTVT.

The CDR3 loop reads CASSFSVYEKLFF. The CDR3 DNA is TGTGCCAGCAGCTTCTCAGTTTACGAAAAACTGTTTTTT. The chain couples TRBV7-8 to TRBJ1-4; no clear D gene. Germline V lookup: CDR1 SGHVS, CDR2 FQNEAQ. Trimming left V 3 bases short and J 8 bases short, with 10 bases between. The CDR3 spans 13 residues.

The chain uses TRBV29-1 and TRBJ2-7; 8 nucleotides line up with TRBD1. The ends lost 1 base at V and 0 bases at J; junction bases unmatched: 8. The CDR3 covers 16 residues. Germline CDR1 and CDR2: SQVTM and ANQGSEA. This CDR3 is CSVEGFDRGSSYEQYF. CDR3 coding DNA: TGCAGCGTTGAAGGGTTCGACAGGGGAAGCTCCTACGAGCAGTACTTC.

Relative to its sample, this clone is medium-sized (0.01 to 0.1%). V gene TRBV29-1 combines with J gene TRBJ1-2; D is undetermined. The germline V and J ends were trimmed by 0 bases and 3 bases, with 11 bases remaining between them. This CDR3 has 14 amino acids. Per the germline V gene, CDR1 is SQVTM and CDR2 is ANQGSEA. The CDR3: CSVEDPRMYYGYTF. As DNA, the CDR3 is TGCAGCGTTGAAGATCCCCGGATGTACTATGGCTACACCTTC.

Written as DNA, the CDR3 is TGTGCCAGCAGCTTAGAACGCCAGGGGCCTCGGGACCAGTACTTC. Amino acid sequence: CASSLERQGPRDQYF. The gene calls are TRBV7-2 and TRBJ2-5, with TRBD1 as a possible D gene (6 bases). Trimming cost V 1 base and J 10 bases, with 19 bases left between them. Germline values: CDR1 SGHTA, CDR2 FQGNSA. This CDR3 contains 15 residues.